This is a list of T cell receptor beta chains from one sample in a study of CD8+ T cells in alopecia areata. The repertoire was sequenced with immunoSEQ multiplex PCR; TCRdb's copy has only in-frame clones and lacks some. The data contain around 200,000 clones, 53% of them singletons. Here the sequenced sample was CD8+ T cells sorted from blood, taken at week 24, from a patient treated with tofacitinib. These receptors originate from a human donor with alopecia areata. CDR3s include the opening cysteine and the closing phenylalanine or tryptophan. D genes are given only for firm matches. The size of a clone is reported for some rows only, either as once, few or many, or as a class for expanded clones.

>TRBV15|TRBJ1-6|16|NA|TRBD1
TGTGCCACCAGCAGAGATCACAGGGGCCCAACTTCACCCCTCCACTTT
CATSRDHRGPTSPLHF
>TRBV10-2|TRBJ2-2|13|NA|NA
TGCGCCAGCAGTGAGATGCACACCGGGGAGCTGTTTTTT
CASSEMHTGELFF
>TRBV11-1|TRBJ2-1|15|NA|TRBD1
TGTGCCAGCAGCTTACCGGGACAGACCTACAATGAGCAGTTCTTC
CASSLPGQTYNEQFF
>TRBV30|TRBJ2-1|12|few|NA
TGTGCCTGGAGCGAGGGAAACAATGAGCAGTTCTTC
CAWSEGNNEQFF
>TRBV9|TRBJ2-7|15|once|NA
TGTGCCAGCAGCGGCCGGGACTCTCGACCCCGGGAGCAGTACTTC
CASSGRDSRPREQYF
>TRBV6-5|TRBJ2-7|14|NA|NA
TGTGCCAGCAGTTACTCGGGTGGATCCTACGAGCAGTACTTC
CASSYSGGSYEQYF
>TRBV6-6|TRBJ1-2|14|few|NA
TGTGCCAGCAGTTACTCGGATGAGAACTATGGCTACACCTTC
CASSYSDENYGYTF
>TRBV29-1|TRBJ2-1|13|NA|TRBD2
TGCAGCGTAGAACTAGCGGGGGACAATGAGCAGTTCTTC
CSVELAGDNEQFF
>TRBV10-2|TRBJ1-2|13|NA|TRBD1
TGCGCCAGCAGTGAACACAGGGGCTATGGCTACACCTTC
CASSEHRGYGYTF
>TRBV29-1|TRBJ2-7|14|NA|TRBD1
TGCAGCGTAGTTGGACAGGGTAGCTCCTACGAGCAGTACTTC
CSVVGQGSSYEQYF
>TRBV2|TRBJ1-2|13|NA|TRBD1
TGTGCCAGCATTAGGAGGGGGACAGATGGCTACACCTTC
CASIRRGTDGYTF
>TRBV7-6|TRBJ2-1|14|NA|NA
TGTGCCAGCAGCGCCCGGGCCTCTGGGCATGAGCAGTTCTTC
CASSARASGHEQFF
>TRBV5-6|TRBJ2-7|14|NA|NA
TGTGCCAGCAGCTCCGGGACAAGGCTTTACGAGCAGTACTTC
CASSSGTRLYEQYF
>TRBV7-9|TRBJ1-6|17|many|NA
TGTGCCAGCAGTCGGGGGACGTCTAGCTCCTATAATTCACCCCTCCACTTT
CASSRGTSSSYNSPLHF